The 29 T cell receptor beta chains below all came from one sample that was sequenced in a study of human T cells and chemical hapten exposure. The sample's time point: pre-sensitization, week 0. Documented treatment: therapeutic diphenylcyclopropenone sensitization with weekly scalp DPC. One entry per CDR3 protein, called by TCRdb with MiXCR from the RACE reads. The data show 150,000 to 200,000 distinct CDR3 sequences, with around 30% seen just once and under 3% held by the top ten. The source material was whole blood, sampled in connection with sensitization to the hapten diphenylcyclopropenone (DPC). These receptors were taken from a woman in her thirties with alopecia areata. Some clones in this sample may be carry-over from other donors' samples.

This clonotype was observed a few times. The chain couples TRBV5-4 to TRBJ1-1; D not certain. V lost 4 bases and J 3 bases, leaving 13 bases between the germline ends. The CDR3 extends over 14 amino acids. Germline loops: CDR1 SGHNT, CDR2 YYREEE (reference sequence). The CDR3 nucleotides are TGTGCCAGCAGCCGGGTCGACCGGGACACTGAAGCTTTCTTT. Amino acids: CASSRVDRDTEAFF.

The genes are TRBV5-1 and TRBJ2-5; 10 bases map to TRBD2. From germline, CDR1 is SGHRS and CDR2 YFSETQ. J gave up 0 bases and V 0 bases, and 11 bases lay outside the gene matches. The CDR3 spans 19 residues. CDR3 protein: CASSLVAGGSNSYQETQYF. The CDR3 DNA reads TGCGCCAGCAGCTTGGTAGCGGGGGGTTCCAATTCCTACCAAGAGACCCAGTACTTC.

The chain has TRBV6-2 or TRBV6-3 and TRBJ2-7; TRBD1 agrees at 7 bases. V lost 5 bases to trimming and J lost 3 bases; unmatched junction nucleotides: 7. The CDR3 runs 14 residues. Germline V gene sequence: CDR1 MNHEY, CDR2 SVGEGT. The CDR3 DNA reads as TGTGCCAGCAGTAAATGGGACAGCAACTACGAGCAGTACTTC. Translating it yields CASSKWDSNYEQYF.

As DNA, the CDR3 is TGCAGTGCTGGCGGGACGGCGAATGAGCAGTTCTTC. Its protein is CSAGGTANEQFF. The V call is TRBV20-1, the J call TRBJ2-1, with D tentatively TRBD2 (6 bases). Per the germline V gene, CDR1 is DFQATT and CDR2 is SNEGSKA (reference sequence). This CDR3 spans 12 amino acids. Trimming shortened V by 5 bases and J by 7 bases, and 12 bases separated the two germline ends.

V gene TRBV11-1 combines with J gene TRBJ2-7; a weak D match, TRBD1 (5 bases). The germline V gene encodes CDR1 SGHAT and CDR2 FQDESV (reference sequence). The CDR3 is 13 amino acids. V lost 3 bases, J lost 6 bases, and 12 bases lay in between. This chain's CDR3 is CASSFGLGAEQYF. The CDR3 DNA reads as TGTGCCAGCAGCTTCGGTCTTGGGGCCGAGCAGTACTTC.

On this clonotype: This may come from a read error, since a much larger clone is one base off. V gene TRBV7-8 combines with J gene TRBJ2-3; possibly TRBD1 for D (6 bases). V lost 8 bases and J 2 bases, leaving 14 bases between the germline ends. The V gene's germline CDR1 is SGHVS and CDR2 FQNEAQ. This CDR3 has 14 amino acids. CDR3 DNA sequence: TGTGCCAGCGGCATCGACAGGAACACAGATACGCAGTATTTT. It specifies CASGIDRNTDTQYF.

This clonotype was recorded a few times. DNA of the CDR3: TGCGCCAGCAGCTTCACAGGGATGGGGACCGGGGAGCTGTTTTTT. Translating gives CASSFTGMGTGELFF. The rearrangement links TRBV5-1 to TRBJ2-2; the D gene is possibly TRBD1 (6 bases). CDR1 is SGHRS and CDR2 is YFSETQ in the germline V gene. The CDR3 totals 15 residues. The V gene lost 2 bases and the J gene lost 5 bases, with 13 bases spanning the gap.

V usage is TRBV20-1 and J usage is TRBJ2-3; D remains ambiguous. This CDR3 comprises 13 residues. The germline V gene has CDR1 DFQATT and CDR2 SNEGSKA (reference sequence). V shed 0 bases and J shed 6 bases, with 10 bases lying between them. CDR3 in amino acids: CSARDMGSDTQYF. As DNA, the CDR3 is TGCAGTGCTAGAGATATGGGATCCGATACGCAGTATTTT.

There are a few counts of this clonotype. The chain has TRBV30 and TRBJ2-7, with D possibly matching TRBD1 (6 bases). Germline loops: CDR1 GTSNPN, CDR2 SVGIG (reference sequence). The V end was cut by 7 bases, the J end by 0 bases, with 13 bases between. The CDR3 is 13 amino acids. In DNA, the CDR3 is TGTGCCTCCAACCTGGACAGCTCCTACGAGCAGTACTTC. As protein: CASNLDSSYEQYF.

This clonotype came up many times. V gene TRBV20-1 combines with J gene TRBJ1-1, with 7 bases fitting TRBD1. The V segment lost 2 bases and the J segment 4 bases; nucleotides outside the gene matches: 10. The germline V gene encodes CDR1 DFQATT and CDR2 SNEGSKA (reference sequence). CDR3 length: 15 residues. CDR3 loop: CSARPPGGGATEAFF. CDR3 in DNA: TGCAGTGCTAGACCCCCAGGGGGAGGGGCCACTGAAGCTTTCTTT.

The chain carries TRBV2 and TRBJ2-1; D unresolved. Between the trimmed V and J ends, which lost 5 bases and 6 bases, there was a span of 8 bases. The CDR3 spans 12 residues. The germline V gene encodes CDR1 SNHLY and CDR2 FYNNEI. In DNA, the CDR3 is TGTGCCAGCAGTATGGGTCGCAATGAGCAGTTCTTC. The encoded protein is CASSMGRNEQFF.

This chain uses TRBV29-1 with TRBJ2-2, with 12 bases lining up with TRBD2. The J segment lost 5 bases and the V segment lost 7 bases, leaving 8 bases of the junction unmatched. The CDR3 has 15 amino acids. Per the germline V gene, CDR1 is SQVTM and CDR2 is ANQGSEA. The CDR3 here is CSALTSGRKTGELFF. The CDR3 DNA sequence: TGCAGCGCCCTGACTAGCGGGAGAAAAACCGGGGAGCTGTTTTTT.

Only a few counts were recorded for this clonotype. V usage is TRBV28 and J usage is TRBJ2-1; D uncertain. Between the trimmed V and J ends, which lost 5 bases and 8 bases, there was a span of 7 bases. Germline V gene lookup returns CDR1 MDHEN and CDR2 SYDVKM. The CDR3 covers 11 residues. The CDR3 reads CASSVRYEQFF. The CDR3 nucleotides are TGTGCCAGCAGTGTAAGATATGAGCAGTTCTTC.

The table lists this clonotype with a few counts. The chain carries TRBV12-3 or TRBV12-4 and TRBJ2-3; weak D call: TRBD1 (6 bases). The CDR3 covers 13 residues. Trimming took 1 base from V and 6 from J, leaving 8 bases between them. CDR3 protein: CASSLDRADTQYF. The CDR3 nucleotides are TGTGCCAGCAGTTTAGACAGGGCGGATACGCAGTATTTT.

This chain joins TRBV5-1 and TRBJ1-1, with D possibly TRBD1 on 6 matching bases. This CDR3 has 15 amino acids. The V gene's germline CDR1 is SGHRS and CDR2 YFSETQ. With 0 bases removed from V and 2 bases from J, the gap between germline ends came to 11 bases. This CDR3 reads CASSLATGANTEAFF. The CDR3 DNA reads as TGCGCCAGCAGCTTGGCCACGGGGGCCAACACTGAAGCTTTCTTT. Variable domain in full (rest from reference TRBV5-1 and TRBJ1-1): KAGVTQTPRYLIKTRGQQVTLSCSPISGHRSVSWYQQTPGQGLQFLFEYFSETQRNKGNFPGRFSGRQFSNSRSEMNVSTLELGDSALYLCASSLATGANTEAFFGQGTRLTVV.

The gene calls are TRBV12-3 or TRBV12-4 and TRBJ1-5; D is unresolved. The CDR3 runs to 13 residues. Trimming shortened V by 0 bases and J by 8 bases, and 8 bases separated the two germline ends. The CDR3 reads CASSLATLEPQHF. CDR3 sequence (DNA): TGTGCCAGCAGTTTAGCGACACTTGAGCCCCAGCATTTT.

This chain connects TRBV2 to TRBJ1-1; the match to TRBD1 covers 8 bases. With V trimmed by 6 bases and J by 6 bases, 6 bases remained unmatched. Germline CDR1 is SNHLY and CDR2 is FYNNEI. The length of the CDR3 is 13 residues. The CDR3 loop is CASRTGQVSEAFF. CDR3 coding DNA: TGTGCCAGCAGGACGGGACAGGTATCTGAAGCTTTCTTT.

A few counts support this clonotype. This chain uses TRBV12-3 or TRBV12-4 with TRBJ2-1; the D is unclear. The CDR3 is made up of 14 amino acids. The V end lost 0 bases, the J end lost 6 bases, and 9 bases lay between the germline ends. In DNA form, the CDR3 reads TGTGCCAGCAGTTTAGCCACTAACACCAATGAGCAGTTCTTC. Translating it yields CASSLATNTNEQFF.

The chain carries TRBV29-1 and TRBJ2-7; 9 nucleotides agree with TRBD1. Germline values: CDR1 SQVTM, CDR2 ANQGSEA. V shed 6 bases, J shed 4 bases, and the junction held 7 bases outside the gene matches. This CDR3 is built from 13 residues. The CDR3 protein is CSVAGTGRYEQYF. CDR3 in DNA: TGCAGCGTCGCCGGGACAGGGCGATACGAGCAGTACTTC.

The V call is TRBV28, the J call TRBJ2-1, with 9 positions matching TRBD2. The germline gives CDR1 MDHEN, CDR2 SYDVKM. The CDR3 totals 18 residues. The junction had 18 bases not matched to a gene; V was cut back by 4 bases and J by 8 bases. DNA of the CDR3: TGTGCCAGCAGTTCAACCCGGGGATTAGCGGGAGACCCCGATGAGCAGTTCTTC. This codes for CASSSTRGLAGDPDEQFF.

This sequence joins TRBV18 and TRBJ2-3, with 8 bases aligning to TRBD2. This CDR3 is 15 amino acids long. Losses at the gene ends were 3 bases for V and 5 bases for J; bases not matched to a gene: 7. The germline V gene has CDR1 KGHSH and CDR2 LQKENI. CDR3 in DNA: TGTGCCAGCTCACCTTTAGCGGGATACGAAGATACGCAGTATTTT. This sequence encodes CASSPLAGYEDTQYF.

The chain employs TRBV2 and TRBJ2-3; TRBD2 matches 7 bases. After removal of 6 bases from V and 7 bases from J, the junction contained 10 bases not matched to a gene. Germline CDR1 SNHLY, CDR2 FYNNEI. The CDR3 loop spans 14 amino acids. For the CDR3, the DNA is TGTGCCAGCAGGGCCCACGAAGCGGGAAATACGCAGTATTTT. Protein: CASRAHEAGNTQYF.

This clonotype was counted a few times. The V and J genes are TRBV29-1 and TRBJ1-1, with 7 nucleotides matching TRBD1. Germline V lookup: CDR1 SQVTM, CDR2 ANQGSEA. CDR3 length: 14 residues. The V and J ends lost 3 bases and 1 base, in that order; junction bases with no gene match: 5. Written as DNA, the CDR3 is TGCAGCGTTGACCGACAGGGAGGGAACACTGAAGCTTTCTTT. As protein: CSVDRQGGNTEAFF.

This clonotype has a handful of counts. V and J are TRBV4-1 and TRBJ2-5; D ambiguous. CDR1 is MGHRA, CDR2 YSYEKL, per germline. The V and J ends lost 4 bases and 1 base respectively, with 7 bases between them. The CDR3 consists of 13 residues. The CDR3 DNA follows: TGCGCCAGCAGCCGAACGGTCCAAGAGACCCAGTACTTC. Protein sequence: CASSRTVQETQYF.

The table lists this clonotype with a count of one. The chain couples TRBV6-5 to TRBJ1-6; 9 nucleotides line up with TRBD1. CDR3 length: 15 amino acids. CDR1 and CDR2 (germline): MNHEY, SVGAGI. Unmatched junction bases numbered 9, after V lost 7 bases and J lost 8 bases. The DNA for the CDR3 is TGTGCCAGCACCCCCCGGACAGGGGCCTATTCACCCCTCCACTTT. This translates into CASTPRTGAYSPLHF.

At least ten counts were recorded for this clonotype. V usage is TRBV9 and J usage is TRBJ2-2; TRBD2 agrees at 11 bases. This CDR3 comprises 17 residues. Unmatched junction bases numbered 3, after V lost 2 bases and J lost 0 bases. Germline-derived CDR1 and CDR2 are SGDLS and YYNGEE. CDR3 DNA: TGTGCCAGCAGCGTTCCTAGCGGGGGGTCGAACACCGGGGAGCTGTTTTTT. Translated: CASSVPSGGSNTGELFF.

The chain links TRBV5-1 to TRBJ2-3; TRBD2 aligns across 12 bases. The ends lost 5 bases at V and 4 bases at J; junction bases unmatched: 2. The CDR3 is 14 residues long. Germline V CDR1 and CDR2: SGHRS, YFSETQ. CDR3 sequence: CASSRLAGADTQYF. DNA for the CDR3: TGCGCCAGCAGTCGACTAGCGGGAGCAGATACGCAGTATTTT. The variable domain in full, completed from reference TRBV5-1 and TRBJ2-3, reads KAGVTQTPRYLIKTRGQQVTLSCSPISGHRSVSWYQQTPGQGLQFLFEYFSETQRNKGNFPGRFSGRQFSNSRSEMNVSTLELGDSALYLCASSRLAGADTQYFGPGTRLTVL.

The chain carries TRBV29-1 and TRBJ2-3, with D hard to call. Trimming left V 4 bases short and J 0 bases short, with 14 bases between. CDR3 length equals 15 residues. CDR1 and CDR2 (germline): SQVTM, ANQGSEA. CDR3 region: CSVGEKGTSTDTQYF. The DNA for the CDR3 is TGCAGCGTTGGCGAAAAGGGTACTAGCACAGATACGCAGTATTTT.

This clonotype was recorded a few times. The genes are TRBV14 and TRBJ1-1; no firm D call. Germline-derived CDR1 and CDR2 are SGHDN and FVKESK. CDR3 size: 13 residues. V gave up 1 base and J gave up 8 bases, with 11 bases separating them. The CDR3 nucleotides read TGTGCCAGCAGCCAAGGGCCCAGTCCGGAAGCTTTCTTT. Its protein product is CASSQGPSPEAFF. The variable domain in full, completed from reference TRBV14 and TRBJ1-1, reads EAGVTQFPSHSVIEKGQTVTLRCDPISGHDNLYWYRRVMGKEIKFLLHFVKESKQDESGMPNNRFLAERTGGTYSTLKVQPAELEDSGVYFCASSQGPSPEAFFGQGTRLTVV.